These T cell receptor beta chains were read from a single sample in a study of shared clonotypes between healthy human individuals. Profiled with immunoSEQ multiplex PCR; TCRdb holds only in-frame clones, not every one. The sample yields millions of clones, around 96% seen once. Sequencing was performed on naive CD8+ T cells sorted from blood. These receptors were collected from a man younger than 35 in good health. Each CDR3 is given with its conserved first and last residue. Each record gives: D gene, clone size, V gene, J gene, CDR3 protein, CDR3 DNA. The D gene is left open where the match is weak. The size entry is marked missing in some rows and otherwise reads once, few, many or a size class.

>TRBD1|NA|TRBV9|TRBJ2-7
CASSVGQGAREQYF
TGTGCCAGCAGCGTAGGGCAGGGGGCGCGGGAGCAGTACTTC
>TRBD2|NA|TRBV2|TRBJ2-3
CASSGGAGGPDTQYF
TGTGCCAGCAGTGGGGGGGCGGGAGGCCCAGATACGCAGTATTTT
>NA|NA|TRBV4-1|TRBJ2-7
CASSREQGQAYEQYF
TGCGCCAGCAGCCGGGAACAGGGCCAGGCCTACGAGCAGTACTTC
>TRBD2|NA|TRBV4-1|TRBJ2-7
CASSQLLAGAYEQYF
TGCGCCAGCAGCCAACTACTAGCGGGGGCCTACGAGCAGTACTTC
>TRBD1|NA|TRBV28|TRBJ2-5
CASSFPDREETQYF
TGTGCCAGCAGTTTTCCTGACAGGGAGGAGACCCAGTACTTC
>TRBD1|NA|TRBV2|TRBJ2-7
CASTSGTGGSYEQYF
TGTGCCAGCACCTCAGGAACAGGGGGCTCCTACGAGCAGTACTTC
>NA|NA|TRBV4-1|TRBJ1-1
CASSQIVGYSMNTEAFF
TGCGCCAGCAGCCAGATCGTAGGTTACTCCATGAACACTGAAGCTTTCTTT
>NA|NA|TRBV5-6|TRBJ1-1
CASSLGGTLNTEAFF
TGTGCCAGCAGCCTGGGAGGGACGTTGAACACTGAAGCTTTCTTT
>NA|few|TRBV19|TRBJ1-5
CASSGGYGNQPQHF
TGTGCCAGTAGTGGAGGGTACGGAAATCAGCCCCAGCATTTT
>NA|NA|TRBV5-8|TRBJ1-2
CASSHEGSGYTF
TGTGCCAGCAGCCATGAGGGAAGTGGCTACACCTTC
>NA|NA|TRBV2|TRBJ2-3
CASSEVPGSGSTDTQYF
TGTGCCAGCAGTGAAGTACCGGGCAGCGGAAGCACAGATACGCAGTATTTT
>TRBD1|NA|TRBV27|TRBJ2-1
CASSLSGPGQGLVNEQFF
TGTGCCAGCAGTCTATCCGGACCGGGACAGGGGTTGGTCAATGAGCAGTTCTTC
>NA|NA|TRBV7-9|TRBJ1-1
CASSSTGGGPMNTEAFF
TGTGCCAGCAGCTCAACGGGGGGTGGGCCTATGAACACTGAAGCTTTCTTT
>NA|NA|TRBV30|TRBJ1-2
CAWSVGVVNYGYTF
TGTGCCTGGAGTGTAGGTGTGGTGAACTATGGCTACACCTTC
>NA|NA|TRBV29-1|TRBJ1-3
CSVANLGSGNTIYF
TGCAGCGTTGCGAACCTCGGCTCTGGAAACACCATATATTTT
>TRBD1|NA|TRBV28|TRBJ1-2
CASSRTGGYGYTF
TGTGCCAGCAGTAGAACAGGGGGCTATGGCTACACCTTC
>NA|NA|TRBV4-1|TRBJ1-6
CASSQETGFVNSPLHF
TGCGCCAGCAGCCAAGAAACAGGGTTTGTCAATTCACCCCTCCACTTT
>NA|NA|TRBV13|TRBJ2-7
CASSYQPAYEQYF
TGTGCCAGCAGCTACCAACCCGCCTACGAGCAGTACTTC
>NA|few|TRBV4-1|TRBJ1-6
CASSQVTVGDSPLHF
TGCGCCAGCAGCCAAGTGACAGTGGGAGATTCACCCCTCCACTTT
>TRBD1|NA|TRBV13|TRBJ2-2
CASSAETGGFTGELFF
TGTGCCAGCAGCGCGGAGACAGGGGGCTTCACCGGGGAGCTGTTTTTT
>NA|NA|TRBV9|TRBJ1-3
CASSEGPGNTIYF
TGTGCCAGCAGCGAGGGCCCTGGAAACACCATATATTTT
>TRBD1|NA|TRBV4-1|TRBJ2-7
CASSPRTGTYEQYF
TGCGCCAGCAGCCCAAGGACAGGGACATACGAGCAGTACTTC
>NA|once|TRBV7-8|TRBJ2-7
CASSFGRAYEQYF
TGTGCCAGCAGCTTCGGCAGGGCCTACGAGCAGTACTTC
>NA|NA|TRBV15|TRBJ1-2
CATSRDSAGVYGYTF
TGTGCCACCAGCAGAGATTCCGCAGGGGTCTATGGCTACACCTTC
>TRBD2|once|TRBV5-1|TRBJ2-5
CASSLARLAGVQETQYF
TGCGCCAGCAGCTTGGCTCGGCTAGCGGGGGTACAAGAGACCCAGTACTTC
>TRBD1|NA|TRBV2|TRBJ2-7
CASRAGQGNYEQYF
TGTGCCAGCAGGGCGGGACAGGGTAACTACGAGCAGTACTTC
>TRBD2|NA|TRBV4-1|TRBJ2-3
CASGGLATSTDTQYF
TGCGCCAGCGGGGGACTAGCGACTAGCACAGATACGCAGTATTTT
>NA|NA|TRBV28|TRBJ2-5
CASSFGRGASLTETQYF
TGTGCCAGCAGTTTCGGTCGAGGAGCGAGTCTTACAGAGACCCAGTACTTC
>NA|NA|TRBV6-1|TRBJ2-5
CASPDRGTQYF
TGTGCCAGTCCGGACAGAGGGACCCAGTACTTC
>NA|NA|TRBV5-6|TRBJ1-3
CASSAITGTGNTIYF
TGTGCCAGCAGCGCGATTACAGGGACTGGAAACACCATATATTTT
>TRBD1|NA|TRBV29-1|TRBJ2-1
CSAGQGDLFYNEQFF
TGCAGCGCGGGACAGGGGGACCTTTTCTACAATGAGCAGTTCTTC
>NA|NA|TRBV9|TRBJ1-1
CASSYGTFSEAFF
TGTGCCAGCAGCTACGGGACATTCTCTGAAGCTTTCTTT
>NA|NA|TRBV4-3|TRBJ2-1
CASSQGRGGHEQFF
TGCGCCAGCAGCCAAGGTAGAGGAGGCCATGAGCAGTTCTTC
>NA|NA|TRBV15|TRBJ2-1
CATSRDSYNEQFF
TGTGCCACCAGCAGAGACTCCTACAATGAGCAGTTCTTC
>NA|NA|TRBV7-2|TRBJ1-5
CASSFGQFNQPQHF
TGTGCCAGCAGCTTTGGACAGTTCAATCAGCCCCAGCATTTT
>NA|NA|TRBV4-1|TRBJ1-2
CASRGGEQGLYGYTF
TGCGCCAGCCGAGGGGGGGAACAGGGCCTCTATGGCTACACCTTC